This T cell receptor (beta chain) was identified during a study of blood T cell repertoires in COVID-19. Assignments of participants to cohorts depended upon their own reported clinical history. Measured with immunoSEQ multiplex PCR; TCRdb has only the in-frame clones, and not every one. The table lists over 200,000 clones, 85% to 90% of them singletons. The junction had 5 bases not matched to a gene; V was cut back by 5 bases and J by 4 bases. Germline CDR1 reads MNHEY; CDR2 reads SMNVEV (reference sequence). CDR3 size: 14 residues. Specimen: PBMCs or T cells enriched from blood (not recorded which). This chain links TRBV27 with TRBJ2-7; 10 positions agree with TRBD1. The clonotype comes from a woman aged 50 to 65 in a cohort exposed to, infected with or recovered from COVID-19 (not recorded which). CDR3 in DNA: TGTGCCAGCAGTCCCCGACAGGGGGCGTACGAGCAGTACTTC. Residues: CASSPRQGAYEQYF.